Listed below are T cell receptor beta chains from one sample, sequenced in a study of cytomegalovirus exposure and HLA in healthy donors. Measured with immunoSEQ multiplex PCR; TCRdb has only the in-frame clones, and not every one. The sample has 170,000 or so clones, 75% to 85% seen once. The sequenced sample was PBMCs. All receptors derive from a man aged 45-60 years in good health and CMV-seropositive. The CDR3 runs from the conserved cysteine through the conserved F or W. Fields, in order: J gene, clone size, V gene, D gene, CDR3 protein, CDR3 DNA. A D gene is named only where the DNA matches it firmly. Clone size is not always given. Where it is, it says once, few, many or a class for expanded clones.

TRBJ1-1,NA,TRBV7-9,NA,CASRMGGGLNTEAFF,TGTGCCAGCAGAATGGGGGGAGGGTTGAACACTGAAGCTTTCTTT
TRBJ2-2,once,TRBV4-2,NA,CASSQETVADGELFF,TGTGCCAGCAGCCAAGAGACGGTAGCGGACGGGGAGCTGTTTTTT
TRBJ1-2,NA,TRBV18,NA,CASSPRVGGYTF,TGTGCCAGCTCACCGAGGGTGGGCGGCTACACCTTC
TRBJ1-2,NA,TRBV6-6,NA,CASSRTQYGYTF,TGTGCCAGCAGTAGGACACAATATGGCTACACCTTC
TRBJ1-4,NA,TRBV5-1,TRBD1,CASSPGTGDEKLFF,TGCGCCAGCAGTCCTGGGACAGGGGATGAAAAACTGTTTTTT
TRBJ1-1,NA,TRBV7-8,NA,CASSLVQGMRDTEAFF,TGTGCCAGCAGCTTAGTCCAGGGAATGAGAGACACTGAAGCTTTCTTT
TRBJ1-1,NA,TRBV6-1,NA,CASSVGQTNTEAFF,TGTGCCAGCAGCGTCGGACAGACGAACACTGAAGCTTTCTTT
TRBJ2-1,NA,TRBV19,TRBD2,CASRRGGSPYNEQFF,TGTGCCAGTCGCCGCGGCGGGAGTCCGTACAATGAGCAGTTCTTC
TRBJ1-4,NA,TRBV2,NA,CASSGLGRGGSEKLFF,TGTGCCAGCAGTGGCCTTGGACGGGGGGGGTCTGAAAAACTGTTTTTT
TRBJ2-3,few,TRBV11-2,TRBD1,CASSLRGGTGVRDTQYF,TGTGCCAGCAGCTTGAGAGGCGGGACAGGGGTTAGGGATACGCAGTATTTT
TRBJ2-2,NA,TRBV4-1,NA,CASSRVSDTGELFF,TGCGCCAGCAGCCGAGTCTCTGACACCGGGGAGCTGTTTTTT
TRBJ2-2,few,TRBV10-1,NA,CASQDSNTGELFF,TGCGCCAGCCAGGACTCGAACACCGGGGAGCTGTTTTTT
TRBJ2-1,NA,TRBV6-6,TRBD2,CASSYSLAGLDNEQFF,TGTGCCAGCAGTTACTCTCTAGCGGGATTAGACAATGAGCAGTTCTTC
TRBJ2-5,NA,TRBV7-2,TRBD2,CASSQGVAGGSLETQYF,TGTGCCAGCAGTCAGGGGGTCGCGGGGGGGAGTCTAGAGACCCAGTACTTC
TRBJ2-2,NA,TRBV5-1,TRBD1,CASSPGGGELFF,TGCGCCAGCAGCCCAGGGGGCGGGGAGCTGTTTTTT
TRBJ2-1,NA,TRBV10-3,NA,CAISEDTGSYNEQFF,TGTGCCATCAGTGAGGACACAGGCTCCTACAATGAGCAGTTCTTC
TRBJ2-2,NA,TRBV10-1,NA,CASSESRDTGELFF,TGCGCCAGCAGTGAGAGCAGGGACACCGGGGAGCTGTTTTTT
TRBJ2-2,few,TRBV11-3,TRBD2,CASSLEAAGGPFTGELFF,TGTGCCAGCAGCTTAGAGGCAGCGGGAGGGCCCTTCACCGGGGAGCTGTTTTTT
TRBJ2-7,NA,TRBV19,NA,CASSIAVGSYEQYF,TGTGCCAGTAGTATAGCCGTCGGTTCCTACGAGCAGTACTTC
TRBJ2-7,NA,TRBV6-5,TRBD1,CASSEGQGLEQYF,TGTGCCAGCAGTGAGGGACAGGGTCTCGAGCAGTACTTC
TRBJ2-1,NA,TRBV9,TRBD2,CASSTLADYNEQFF,TGTGCCAGCAGCACACTAGCGGACTACAATGAGCAGTTCTTC
TRBJ1-2,few,TRBV19,NA,CASKLDGSGYGYTF,TGTGCCAGTAAACTCGACGGCTCGGGCTATGGCTACACCTTC
TRBJ2-2,NA,TRBV2,NA,CASSEGSAGPNTGELFF,TGTGCCAGCAGTGAAGGGTCGGCAGGCCCGAACACCGGGGAGCTGTTTTTT
TRBJ2-7,NA,TRBV4-1,NA,CASSQDVRESSYEQYF,TGCGCCAGCAGCCAAGATGTGCGGGAAAGCTCCTACGAGCAGTACTTC
TRBJ1-5,few,TRBV5-8,NA,CASSFRDSYSNQPQHF,TGTGCCAGCAGCTTCCGTGACAGTTATAGCAATCAGCCCCAGCATTTT
TRBJ2-7,NA,TRBV7-9,TRBD2,CASVPSGVSYEQYF,TGTGCCAGCGTTCCTAGCGGCGTCTCCTACGAGCAGTACTTC
TRBJ2-2,NA,TRBV5-8,NA,CASSLQVNTGELFF,TGTGCCAGCAGCTTGCAGGTCAACACCGGGGAGCTGTTTTTT
TRBJ2-3,NA,TRBV6-6,TRBD2,CASVVLAGGTDTQYF,TGTGCCAGTGTTGTCCTAGCGGGGGGCACAGATACGCAGTATTTT
TRBJ2-3,once,TRBV5-1,NA,CASSEGSSTDTQYF,TGCGCCAGCAGCGAGGGATCTAGCACAGATACGCAGTATTTT
TRBJ2-2,few,TRBV19,NA,CASSLSYRGGTGELFF,TGTGCCAGTAGTCTCTCGTACAGGGGAGGCACCGGGGAGCTGTTTTTT
TRBJ1-2,NA,TRBV5-5,TRBD1,CASSLSGTGLNYGYTF,TGTGCCAGCAGCTTGTCCGGGACAGGTCTTAACTATGGCTACACCTTC
TRBJ2-3,NA,TRBV29-1,TRBD2,CSVDDLRGFTDTQYF,TGCAGCGTTGATGATTTGCGGGGGTTCACAGATACGCAGTATTTT
TRBJ1-6,once,TRBV5-1,TRBD1,CASSGQGADNSPLHF,TGCGCCAGCTCGGGACAGGGGGCCGATAATTCACCCCTCCACTTT
TRBJ2-2,NA,TRBV5-1,NA,CASSLTAGNGELFF,TGCGCCAGCAGTCTAACCGCCGGGAACGGGGAGCTGTTTTTT
TRBJ1-1,NA,TRBV18,NA,CASSPLAGEAFF,TGTGCCAGCTCACCACTTGCCGGAGAGGCTTTCTTT
TRBJ1-4,NA,TRBV6-5,NA,CASSYSTRSWEEKLFF,TGTGCCAGCAGTTACTCCACCCGGTCGTGGGAGGAAAAACTGTTTTTT
TRBJ1-3,NA,TRBV30,NA,CAWSAPGALTGNTIYF,TGTGCCTGGAGTGCTCCAGGGGCCTTAACTGGAAACACCATATATTTT
TRBJ2-2,NA,TRBV25-1,NA,CASSEYSGPGELFF,TGTGCCAGCAGTGAATATAGCGGACCCGGGGAGCTGTTTTTT
TRBJ1-2,NA,TRBV27,TRBD1,CASSRYDRAGYTF,TGTGCCAGCAGTCGGTACGACAGGGCTGGCTACACCTTC
TRBJ2-5,NA,TRBV6-1,TRBD1,CASRGQIPQETQYF,TGTGCCAGCAGGGGACAGATCCCCCAAGAGACCCAGTACTTC
TRBJ2-1,NA,TRBV10-3,NA,CAISVGSYNEQFF,TGTGCCATCAGTGTCGGCTCCTACAATGAGCAGTTCTTC
TRBJ2-3,NA,TRBV9,NA,CASSVGALTDTQYF,TGTGCCAGCAGCGTAGGGGCCCTCACAGATACGCAGTATTTT
TRBJ2-2,few,TRBV5-1,NA,CASSLGGGIVTGELFF,TGCGCCAGCAGCTTGGGAGGAGGGATAGTCACCGGGGAGCTGTTTTTT
TRBJ2-3,NA,TRBV4-2,TRBD2,CASSPSEGTSLNKDTQYF,TGTGCCAGCAGCCCCTCCGAGGGGACTAGCCTTAATAAGGATACGCAGTATTTT
TRBJ2-1,few,TRBV6-6,NA,CASSYTLNEQFF,TGTGCCAGCAGTTATACTCTCAATGAGCAGTTCTTC
TRBJ2-5,NA,TRBV18,TRBD1,CASSPGTGYGTQYF,TGTGCCAGCTCACCAGGGACAGGGTACGGGACCCAGTACTTC
TRBJ1-3,NA,TRBV2,NA,CASTDRQDPGNTIYF,TGTGCCAGTACCGACAGACAGGACCCTGGAAACACCATATATTTT
TRBJ1-1,NA,TRBV11-3,TRBD1,CASSILQGYGGAFF,TGTGCCAGCAGCATCTTACAGGGGTATGGGGGAGCTTTCTTT
TRBJ2-4,once,TRBV5-1,NA,CASSLKGDRDIQYF,TGCGCCAGCAGCTTGAAGGGGGATAGGGACATTCAGTACTTC
TRBJ2-1,NA,TRBV5-1,NA,CASSLHGGSGEQFF,TGCGCCAGCAGCTTACATGGCGGAAGCGGGGAGCAGTTCTTC
TRBJ1-5,NA,TRBV30,NA,CAWSVSGSNQPQHF,TGTGCCTGGAGTGTATCCGGGAGCAATCAGCCCCAGCATTTT
TRBJ1-1,few,TRBV18,NA,CASSSLQGLNTEAFF,TGTGCCAGCTCATCCCTACAGGGATTGAACACTGAAGCTTTCTTT
TRBJ2-3,NA,TRBV19,TRBD2,CASSIEGTSGSGAQYF,TGTGCCAGTAGTATAGAAGGGACTAGCGGGTCAGGGGCGCAGTATTTT
TRBJ2-2,NA,TRBV7-8,TRBD1,CASSFRKGQENTGELFF,TGTGCCAGCAGCTTCAGGAAGGGACAGGAGAACACCGGGGAGCTGTTTTTT
TRBJ1-5,once,TRBV5-1,NA,CASSLEGGGGDQPQHF,TGCGCCAGCAGCTTGGAGGGCGGGGGAGGTGATCAGCCCCAGCATTTT
TRBJ2-1,once,TRBV28,NA,CASSFTTRAGEGGRNEQFF,TGTGCCAGCAGTTTCACCACGAGGGCGGGAGAAGGGGGTAGGAATGAGCAGTTCTTC
TRBJ2-7,few,TRBV5-1,TRBD1,CASSFGQGAGEQYF,TGCGCCAGCAGCTTCGGACAGGGGGCGGGTGAGCAGTACTTC
TRBJ2-2,NA,TRBV9,TRBD1,CASSVYDRVNTGELFF,TGTGCCAGCAGCGTATACGACAGGGTGAACACCGGGGAGCTGTTTTTT
TRBJ1-1,NA,TRBV6-5,NA,CASSYSFTWSEAFF,TGTGCCAGCAGTTACTCGTTTACTTGGTCTGAAGCTTTCTTT
TRBJ1-4,NA,TRBV27,NA,CASTIYLGGNEKLFF,TGTGCCAGCACTATTTACCTCGGGGGGAATGAAAAACTGTTTTTT